These T cell receptor beta chains were read from a single sample in a study of T cell responses to AZD1222 COVID-19 vaccine. TCRdb's copy holds only in-frame clones and misses some; the assay was immunoSEQ multiplex PCR. The table includes 130,000 to 150,000 clones, around nine tenths detected once. This specimen consisted of peripheral blood, obtained on day 0 of AZD1222 vaccination. The source is an adult in good health. Each CDR3 is given with its conserved first and last residue. D genes are given only for firm matches. Expanded clones get a size class; other rows say once, few or many, or leave the size out.

TRBV19,NA,NA,TRBJ1-5,TGTGCCAGTAGTATACCCCGGTATAGCAATCAGCCCCAGCATTTT,CASSIPRYSNQPQHF
TRBV7-9,NA,NA,TRBJ1-2,TGTGCCAGCAGCTTTGAACAGGGTCATGGCTACACCTTC,CASSFEQGHGYTF
TRBV4-2,NA,NA,TRBJ2-1,TGTGCCAGCAGCCACGAGGGGGGGTGGAATGAGCAGTTCTTC,CASSHEGGWNEQFF
TRBV7-9,NA,TRBD2,TRBJ2-1,TGTGCCAGCAGCTCCCCCCCGACTAGCGGTGAGCAGTTCTTC,CASSSPPTSGEQFF
TRBV7-2,NA,NA,TRBJ1-2,TGTGCCAGCAGCCCGGCCCCTAACTATGGCTACACCTTC,CASSPAPNYGYTF
TRBV18,NA,NA,TRBJ1-4,TGTGCCAGCTCACCAAGGCTGAATGAAAAACTGTTTTTT,CASSPRLNEKLFF
TRBV3-1/TRBV3-2,NA,NA,TRBJ2-2,TGTGCCAGCAGCCAATTTTCGGGAGGGGAGCTGTTTTTT,CASSQFSGGELFF
TRBV6-1,once,NA,TRBJ2-6,TGTGCCAGCAGTGGGGGTCGGCGATTCTCTGGGGCCAACGTCCTGACTTTC,CASSGGRRFSGANVLTF
TRBV27,NA,TRBD1,TRBJ1-2,TGTGCCAGCAGCCAATCGGGACAGGGTCATGGCTACACCTTC,CASSQSGQGHGYTF
TRBV3-1/TRBV3-2,NA,NA,TRBJ2-3,TGTGCCAGCAGCCAGCAAGCGCTTAGCACAGATACGCAGTATTTT,CASSQQALSTDTQYF
TRBV7-2,NA,NA,TRBJ2-5,TGTGCCAGCAGCTTCGCAGGGGAGGAGACCCAGTACTTC,CASSFAGEETQYF
TRBV19,NA,TRBD2,TRBJ2-3,TGTGCCAGTAGTAGGGGACTAGCGGGAGGTTCCCAAAACACAGATACGCAGTATTTT,CASSRGLAGGSQNTDTQYF
TRBV19,NA,NA,TRBJ1-1,TGTGCCAGTAGTATAAGGAGGCAGGGGAGCGGGACTGTTTCCTTGAACAATGTCGGCACTGAAGCTTTCTTT,CASSIRRQGSGTVSLNNVGTEAFF
TRBV19,NA,NA,TRBJ2-7,TGTGCCAGTAGCTTAGCGGTCTCCTCCTACGAGCAGTACTTC,CASSLAVSSYEQYF
TRBV19,NA,NA,TRBJ1-1,TGTGCCAGTAGTATTCGGGGTCAGGGTTACACTGAAGCTTTCTTT,CASSIRGQGYTEAFF
TRBV5-1,NA,TRBD1,TRBJ1-2,TGCGCCAGCAGCCACCCCGGGACAGGGTCCCATGGCTACACCTTC,CASSHPGTGSHGYTF
TRBV25-1,NA,NA,TRBJ2-5,TGTGCCAGCCCCTTAGTGGGGGGAGACCAAGAGACCCAGTACTTC,CASPLVGGDQETQYF
TRBV5-6,NA,NA,TRBJ2-5,TGTGCCAGCAGCTTGGGGTTCGCACAAGAGACCCAGTACTTC,CASSLGFAQETQYF
TRBV4-2,few,TRBD1,TRBJ2-3,TGTGCCAGCAGCCAAGTTCTCGCAGGGGGTAGGACAGATACGCAGTATTTT,CASSQVLAGGRTDTQYF
TRBV9,once,NA,TRBJ2-1,TGTGCCAGCAGCAATACAGGGAGCTCCTACAATGAGCAGTTCTTC,CASSNTGSSYNEQFF
TRBV28,NA,TRBD2,TRBJ2-4,TGTGCCAGCAGTTTATCCGGGAGGGGGGACATTCAGTACTTC,CASSLSGRGDIQYF
TRBV19,NA,NA,TRBJ2-1,TGTGCCAGTAGTATAGTGGACTCATTCTACAATGAGCAGTTCTTC,CASSIVDSFYNEQFF
TRBV4-2,NA,TRBD2,TRBJ2-3,TGTGCCAGCAGCCAAGATGGGGGGGTCGCAGATACGCAGTATTTT,CASSQDGGVADTQYF
TRBV19,NA,NA,TRBJ1-5,TGTGCCAGTATGGAGCTCTGGGGAGGAAGCAATCAGCCCCAGCATTTT,CASMELWGGSNQPQHF
TRBV4-3,NA,NA,TRBJ2-2,TGCGCCAGCAGCCAATCCACCGGGGAGCTGTTTTTT,CASSQSTGELFF
TRBV29-1,NA,NA,TRBJ2-1,TGCAGCGTTTGGACAGATAACAATGAGCAGTTCTTC,CSVWTDNNEQFF
TRBV7-2,NA,TRBD2,TRBJ2-1,TGTGCCAGCAGCTTTAGCGGGAGTTACAATGAGCAGTTCTTC,CASSFSGSYNEQFF